This entry lists 2 T cell receptor beta chains sequenced from one sample in a study of blood T cell repertoires in COVID-19. Measured with immunoSEQ multiplex PCR; TCRdb has only the in-frame clones, and not every one. The table includes almost 400,000 clones, about 87% detected once. Input material: peripheral blood. These receptor sequences come from a woman aged 55-70 years with COVID-19, enrolled during active disease.

This clone is a singleton in its sample. The chain links TRBV5-1 to TRBJ2-7; 8 bases are shared with TRBD1. Germline-derived CDR1 and CDR2 are SGHRS and YFSETQ. Trimming cost V 1 base and J 2 bases; bases outside gene matches: 5. The length of the CDR3 is 15 residues. CDR3 DNA sequence: TGCGCCAGCAGCTTGTCTCCGACAGGGGCCTACGAGCAGTACTTC. It codes for CASSLSPTGAYEQYF. Variable domain in full (rest from reference TRBV5-1 and TRBJ2-7): KAGVTQTPRYLIKTRGQQVTLSCSPISGHRSVSWYQQTPGQGLQFLFEYFSETQRNKGNFPGRFSGRQFSNSRSEMNVSTLELGDSALYLCASSLSPTGAYEQYFGPGTRLTVT.

In this sample, this clone turned up once. The J gene is TRBJ2-1, the V gene TRBV4-1; 9 bases agree with TRBD2. With 1 base clipped from V and 5 bases from J, the junction kept 6 bases outside the gene matches. The V gene's germline CDR1 is MGHRA and CDR2 YSYEKL. CDR3 length: 16 residues. This CDR3 reads CASSQGGSGGHNEQFF. The CDR3 DNA reads as TGCGCCAGCAGCCAAGGAGGCAGCGGGGGGCACAATGAGCAGTTCTTC.